The entry below describes one T cell receptor beta chain. Its specificity is not known. Germline V CDR1 and CDR2: WNHNN, SYGVQD (reference sequence). V dropped 2 bases and J dropped 1 base, with 9 bases sitting between them. The CDR3 length is 14 residues. The sample is drawn from a study of beta chain features in type 1 diabetes. Study-level findings and limits: Shorter TCRB CDR3s, moderately but significantly so, were found in Type 1 diabetes patients in all four CD4+ subsets.

Sequencing targeted expressed TCRB transcripts, as all isolated RNA had been reverse transcribed. The data were produced by immunoSEQ multiplex PCR, yet TCRdb's version contains in-frame clones alone and is incomplete. This repertoire shows roughly 400,000 clones, around a tenth found once; its top ten account for 0.55% to 0.75%. The sample taken for sequencing was central memory CD4+ T cells from blood. The chain joins TRBV10-1 to TRBJ2-7; no firm D call. The TCR was taken from a young man with type 1 diabetes. The CDR3 DNA sequence: TGCGCCAGCAGTGAGAGGGCGAAATCCTACGAGCAGTACTTC. It specifies CASSERAKSYEQYF.